This T cell receptor beta chain comes out of a study of T-cell memory formation after mild COVID-19. Study at large: Across donors, TCR clusters were largely donor specific.

One entry per CDR3 protein results from TCRdb running MiXCR on the 5' RACE reads. The sample lists roughly 220,000 distinct CDR3 sequences, over 9.5% occurring once. Study-level findings and limits: Shrinking CD4+ clones were chiefly CM and EM; CD8+ ones were chiefly EMRA.

CDR1 is SNHLY, CDR2 FYNNEI, per germline. This CDR3 spans 17 amino acids. V was pared by 7 bases and J by 4 bases, with 14 bases of the junction left unmatched. At least ten counts were recorded for this clonotype. What it recognizes is unknown. The sequencing input was PBMCs or a T cell subset sorted from them (not recorded which). The chain links TRBV2 to TRBJ1-1; 11 bases agree with TRBD1. The sequence was collected from a young man who had mild COVID-19 (a few samples of this study predate the infection). Cell type and time point are not known. Here the CDR3 DNA reads TGTGCCAGCAACGGCGGCGCGGGACAGGGGGACGGCACTGAAGCTTTCTTT. Its translation: CASNGGAGQGDGTEAFF.